A single sample is the source of the 10 T cell receptor beta chains below, sequenced in a study of cytomegalovirus exposure and HLA in healthy donors. Both 60 Vbeta primers and 13 Jbeta primers went into the PCR. Using immunoSEQ multiplex PCR, the repertoire was profiled, and TCRdb retains in-frame clones only, with some absent. This sample has approximately 170,000 clones, with over 60% found just once. Material: PBMCs. All receptors come from a woman in her forties or fifties in good health and CMV-seronegative.

This chain joins TRBV2 and TRBJ1-4; D gene ambiguous. V was pared by 3 bases and J by 7 bases, with 9 bases between. This CDR3 is built from 13 residues. CDR1 is SNHLY and CDR2 is FYNNEI in the germline V gene. The CDR3 loop is CASSDRGFEKLFF. The CDR3, as DNA: TGTGCCAGCAGTGATCGAGGGTTTGAAAAACTGTTTTTT.

The V call is TRBV18, the J call TRBJ2-6; D perhaps matches TRBD1 (5 bases). This CDR3 has 16 residues. The germline gives CDR1 KGHSH, CDR2 LQKENI. Trimming shortened V by 2 bases and J by 0 bases, and 8 bases separated the two germline ends. CDR3 sequence (DNA): TGTGCCAGCTCACCAGCAGGGTTCTCTGGGGCCAACGTCCTGACTTTC. Its translation: CASSPAGFSGANVLTF.

In the case of this clone: Other DNA sequences in this specimen translate into the identical CDR3. The chain carries TRBV30 and TRBJ1-6, with D possibly matching TRBD1 (5 bases). CDR1 GTSNPN and CDR2 SVGIG come from the germline V gene (reference sequence). Between the trimmed V and J ends, which lost 8 bases and 6 bases, there was a span of 20 bases. The CDR3 has 15 amino acids. The CDR3: CAKRRQGNINSPLHF. CDR3 nucleotide sequence: TGTGCCAAAAGACGGCAGGGTAATATTAATTCACCCCTCCACTTT.

The chain combines TRBV25-1 with TRBJ2-3; D gene uncertain. The germline gives CDR1 MGHDK, CDR2 SYGVNS. V gave up 4 bases and J gave up 2 bases, with 7 bases separating them. CDR3 length: 13 residues. The CDR3, as DNA: TGTGCCAGCAGTGTCGGGTACACAGATACGCAGTATTTT. This translates into CASSVGYTDTQYF.

The rearrangement joins TRBV2 to TRBJ1-5; 9 bases align to TRBD1. Germline assignment: CDR1 SNHLY and CDR2 FYNNEI. Trimming took 6 bases from V and 4 from J; bases not matched to a gene: 7. The CDR3 has 15 residues. The CDR3 DNA is TGTGCCAGCAGCGGAGGGGGGACAGGGAATCAGCCCCAGCATTTT. Amino acid sequence: CASSGGGTGNQPQHF. Variable domain in full (rest from reference TRBV2 and TRBJ1-5): EPEVTQTPSHQVTQMGQEVILRCVPISNHLYFYWYRQILGQKVEFLVSFYNNEISEKSEIFDDQFSVERPDGSNFTLKIRSTKLEDSAMYFCASSGGGTGNQPQHFGDGTRLSIL.

The V and J genes are TRBV30 and TRBJ2-2, with D maybe TRBD1 (6 bases). This CDR3 is 13 amino acids long. From germline, CDR1 is GTSNPN and CDR2 SVGIG (reference sequence). V was pared by 5 bases and J by 6 bases, with 13 bases between. The CDR3 DNA follows: TGTGCCTGGCCAGGGAAGGGGGCCGGGGAGCTGTTTTTT. Translating it yields CAWPGKGAGELFF.

This clone was picked up one time. The V and J genes are TRBV9 and TRBJ2-7; 8 positions agree with TRBD1. CDR1 and CDR2 from the germline V gene are SGDLS and YYNGEE. The CDR3 consists of 15 residues. Trimming at V came to 3 bases and at J to 4 bases, leaving 9 bases not matched to a gene. The DNA for the CDR3 is TGTGCCAGCAGCGCACCGGACAGGGAGTGGTACGAGCAGTACTTC. Protein: CASSAPDREWYEQYF.

With respect to this clone: The sample has other DNA sequences that encode this CDR3 too. CDR3: CASSRDRRTGQPQHF. The CDR3 coding sequence is TGTGCCAGCAGTAGGGACAGGCGGACGGGTCAGCCCCAGCATTTT. The chain carries TRBV28 and TRBJ1-5; 8 bases match TRBD1. The CDR3 contains 15 residues. Germline assignment: CDR1 MDHEN and CDR2 SYDVKM. With V trimmed by 5 bases and J by 6 bases, 9 bases remained unmatched.

DNA for the CDR3: TGTGCCAGCTCACCACAAGGGGTTAGCTATGGCTACACCTTC. Protein product: CASSPQGVSYGYTF. The chain carries TRBV18 and TRBJ1-2; D possibly corresponds to TRBD1 (5 bases). V lost 1 base and J 4 bases, leaving 10 bases between the germline ends. Germline values: CDR1 KGHSH, CDR2 LQKENI. The CDR3 has 14 amino acids.

The rearrangement joins TRBV14 to TRBJ1-2; 7 bases are a match to TRBD1. V shed 6 bases, J shed 7 bases, and the junction held 8 bases outside the gene matches. The length of the CDR3 is 13 residues. Germline assignment: CDR1 SGHDN and CDR2 FVKESK. The CDR3 DNA reads as TGTGCCAGCAGGGCAACAGGGGTGGTTGGCTACACCTTC. Protein: CASRATGVVGYTF. Drawing the rest from reference TRBV14 and TRBJ1-2, the complete variable domain is EAGVTQFPSHSVIEKGQTVTLRCDPISGHDNLYWYRRVMGKEIKFLLHFVKESKQDESGMPNNRFLAERTGGTYSTLKVQPAELEDSGVYFCASRATGVVGYTFGSGTRLTVV.